The 27 T cell receptor beta chains below come from one sample, sequenced in a study of T cell changes during pregnancy in multiple sclerosis. Measured with immunoSEQ multiplex PCR; TCRdb has only the in-frame clones, and not every one. Among 23,000 or so clones listed, roughly 90% were seen once. The sample consisted of CD8+ T cells from peripheral blood mononuclear cells, taken in the first trimester of pregnancy. The receptors stem from a female donor in good health, enrolled as a control in a pregnancy study.

J is TRBJ2-3 and V is TRBV6-5, with D tentatively TRBD2 (5 bases). Trimming removed 5 bases from V and 14 bases from J, with 17 bases in between. The CDR3 is 12 residues long. Germline V gene data show CDR1 as MNHEY and CDR2 as SVGAGI. The CDR3 is CASSHLDSPPYF. CDR3 DNA: TGTGCCAGCAGTCACCTGGACTCCCCTCCGTATTTT.

This chain links TRBV27 with TRBJ2-2; tentative D call: TRBD2 (6 bases). The CDR3 sequence is 16 residues long. Deletions cut 6 bases from V and 4 bases from J, with 18 bases between. Germline V CDR1 and CDR2: MNHEY, SMNVEV (reference sequence). The CDR3 spells CASSPRVLASTGELFF. CDR3 bases: TGTGCCAGCAGCCCTCGGGTGCTAGCGAGCACCGGGGAGCTGTTTTTT.

The chain employs TRBV4-3 and TRBJ2-5; D perhaps matches TRBD1 (5 bases). Per germline, CDR1 LGHNA and CDR2 YSLEER. V was trimmed by 1 base and J by 4 bases, leaving 13 bases between them. The CDR3 runs to 15 residues. Written as DNA, the CDR3 is TGCGCCAGCAGCCAAGGGCTCAGGGTCGGAGAGACCCAGTACTTC. Translation: CASSQGLRVGETQYF.

This clone was recorded only once. V and J are TRBV5-1 and TRBJ2-2, with 10 bases aligning to TRBD1. V trimming: 2 bases; J trimming: 2 bases; junction bases outside the gene matches: 6. Germline CDR1 SGHRS, CDR2 YFSETQ. This CDR3 is 17 amino acids long. CDR3 residues: CASSLRGQGGNTGELFF. CDR3 nucleotides: TGCGCCAGCAGCTTAAGAGGACAGGGGGGAAACACCGGGGAGCTGTTTTTT. The full variable domain, rest sourced from reference TRBV5-1 and TRBJ2-2, is KAGVTQTPRYLIKTRGQQVTLSCSPISGHRSVSWYQQTPGQGLQFLFEYFSETQRNKGNFPGRFSGRQFSNSRSEMNVSTLELGDSALYLCASSLRGQGGNTGELFFGEGSRLTVL.

V gene TRBV15 combines with J gene TRBJ1-2; 8 bases are shared with TRBD1. J gave up 4 bases and V 4 bases, and 8 bases lay outside the gene matches. The CDR3 contains 15 residues. Germline CDR1 is LNHNV and CDR2 is YYDKDF (reference sequence). The CDR3 nucleotides are TGTGCCACCAGCACACGGACAGGGTTCGTCTATGGCTACACCTTC. This codes for CATSTRTGFVYGYTF. Supplemented by reference TRBV15 and TRBJ1-2, the full variable domain reads DAMVIQNPRYQVTQFGKPVTLSCSQTLNHNVMYWYQQKSSQAPKLLFHYYDKDFNNEADTPDNFQSRRPNTSFCFLDIRSPGLGDTAMYLCATSTRTGFVYGYTFGSGTRLTVV.

The chain is built from TRBV7-9 and TRBJ2-2, with D possibly being TRBD2 (7 bases). This CDR3 has 15 amino acids. Germline CDR1 and CDR2: SEHNR and FQNEAQ (reference sequence). V was cut by 6 bases and J by 5 bases, with 16 bases left in between. The CDR3 loop is CASSGGGGSTGELFF. CDR3 nucleotide sequence: TGTGCCAGCAGTGGGGGCGGGGGATCGACCGGGGAGCTGTTTTTT.

This chain links TRBV7-9 with TRBJ1-1, with D uncertain. This CDR3 contains 12 residues. Trimming took 3 bases from V and 7 from J, leaving 9 bases between them. Germline V CDR1 and CDR2: SEHNR, FQNEAQ (reference sequence). The CDR3 spells CASSLADYEAFF. CDR3 nucleotide sequence: TGTGCCAGCAGCTTGGCCGATTATGAAGCTTTCTTT.

V usage is TRBV28 and J usage is TRBJ1-1; the D is unclear. Deletions cut 3 bases from V and 7 bases from J, with 15 bases between. The CDR3 extends over 14 amino acids. CDR1 and CDR2 from the germline V gene are MDHEN and SYDVKM. CDR3 region: CASSFVQGTDEAFF. The CDR3 coding sequence is TGTGCCAGCAGTTTCGTCCAAGGTACAGATGAAGCTTTCTTT.

V usage is TRBV28 and J usage is TRBJ1-1; D not resolved. Germline V lookup: CDR1 MDHEN, CDR2 SYDVKM. The CDR3 runs to 11 residues. Trimming removed 7 bases at V and 1 base at J, with 4 bases between. The CDR3 DNA is TGTGCCAGCATATCGAACACTGAAGCTTTCTTT. It specifies CASISNTEAFF.

This chain links TRBV4-3 with TRBJ2-7; D is ambiguous. Trimming removed 0 bases from V and 4 bases from J, with 7 bases in between. CDR1 is LGHNA, CDR2 YSLEER, per germline. The CDR3 contains 13 residues. The DNA of the CDR3 is TGCGCCAGCAGCCAAGATACCCAGTACGAGCAGTACTTC. Amino acids: CASSQDTQYEQYF.

This chain joins TRBV6-1 and TRBJ2-6, with D unresolved. The CDR3 is made up of 14 amino acids. Germline loops: CDR1 MNHNS, CDR2 SASEGT. V was clipped by 3 bases and J by 3 bases, with 6 bases between them. This CDR3 is CASSESGGANVLTF. CDR3 coding DNA: TGTGCCAGCAGTGAGTCCGGTGGGGCCAACGTCCTGACTTTC.

Worth noting for this clone: The same CDR3 can be traced to other DNA sequences in this sample. V gene TRBV7-3 combines with J gene TRBJ2-7, with a possible D match to TRBD1 (5 bases). Trimming took off 2 bases at V and 1 base at J, with 6 bases between the two ends. CDR1 SGHTA and CDR2 FQGTGA come from the germline V gene. The CDR3 runs 13 residues. The CDR3 nucleotides read TGTGCCAGCAGCTTAGACAGATCCTACGAGCAGTACTTC. The encoded protein is CASSLDRSYEQYF.

The chain carries TRBV4-3 and TRBJ2-7; 7 bases line up with TRBD2. There are 14 residues in the CDR3. J lost 0 bases, V lost 3 bases, and 2 bases had no gene match. Germline CDR1 reads LGHNA; CDR2 reads YSLEER. The CDR3 here is CASSQRGTSYEQYF. CDR3 sequence (DNA): TGCGCCAGCAGCCAGCGGGGGACCTCCTACGAGCAGTACTTC.

V and J are TRBV27 and TRBJ2-1; 9 bases align to TRBD2. The germline gives CDR1 MNHEY, CDR2 SMNVEV (reference sequence). J gave up 7 bases and V 3 bases, and 10 bases lay outside the gene matches. The CDR3 length is 16 residues. The CDR3 coding sequence is TGTGCCAGCAGTTTCTCCAGCAGCGGGGGGCTTAATGAGCAGTTCTTC. Amino acids: CASSFSSSGGLNEQFF.

This chain joins TRBV9 and TRBJ1-1; D remains unclear. The CDR3 contains 13 residues. The germline gives CDR1 SGDLS, CDR2 YYNGEE. V lost 3 bases and J lost 5, with 11 bases in between. The CDR3 reads CASSDTSHTEAFF. CDR3 nucleotides: TGTGCCAGCAGCGACACCTCACATACTGAAGCTTTCTTT.

With regard to this clone: One end of the junction fails to match germline, which may point to a read error. This chain links TRBV6-5 with TRBJ2-1; TRBD1 aligns across 12 bases. Germline V gene lookup returns CDR1 MNHEY and CDR2 SVGAGI. The CDR3 sequence is 15 residues long. CDR3 nucleotides: TGTGCCAGCAGTTTAGGGACAGGGGGCTACGATGAGCAGTTCTTC. Protein product: CASSLGTGGYDEQFF.

This clone was found a few times. As DNA, the CDR3 is TGTGCCAGCAGCTTAAATCAGGGGAACACTGAAGCTTTCTTT. Translation: CASSLNQGNTEAFF. The chain joins TRBV7-6 to TRBJ1-1; tentatively, D is TRBD1 (5 bases). The CDR3 covers 14 residues. The V end lost 2 bases, the J end lost 1 base, and 8 bases lay between the germline ends. Germline V gene lookup returns CDR1 SGHVS and CDR2 FNYEAQ.

This sequence joins TRBV28 and TRBJ1-1; 7 bases align to TRBD1. The CDR3 is 18 amino acids. The V gene end was trimmed by 3 bases and the J gene end by 3 bases; junction bases not matched to a gene: 16. CDR1 MDHEN and CDR2 SYDVKM come from the germline V gene. CDR3 sequence (DNA): TGTGCCAGCAGTTTTAGGGGGACAGTCCTTTTTACTTACACTGAAGCTTTCTTT. Amino acids: CASSFRGTVLFTYTEAFF.

V usage is TRBV4-3 and J usage is TRBJ2-2; D is unclear. V was cut by 1 base and J by 3 bases, with 6 bases left in between. Germline V gene sequence: CDR1 LGHNA, CDR2 YSLEER. This CDR3 contains 14 residues. The CDR3 nucleotides read TGCGCCAGCAGCCAAGGACGGGACACCGGGGAGCTGTTTTTT. Protein product: CASSQGRDTGELFF.

This clone was observed once. The chain recombines TRBV19 with TRBJ1-5, with TRBD1 matching 9 bases. Germline assignment: CDR1 LNHDA and CDR2 SQIVND (reference sequence). The CDR3 consists of 13 residues. The trim removed 6 bases at V and 9 bases at J, leaving 6 bases unmatched. CDR3 sequence: CASSRDRERPQHF. Here the CDR3 DNA reads TGTGCCAGTAGCAGGGACAGGGAACGGCCCCAGCATTTT.

The rearrangement joins TRBV27 to TRBJ1-2; 9 nucleotides match TRBD1. Trimming removed 5 bases from V and 6 bases from J; junction bases left unmatched: 10. Germline assignment: CDR1 MNHEY and CDR2 SMNVEV (reference sequence). This CDR3 is built from 15 residues. The CDR3 region has the DNA TGTGCCAGCAGTCCTAGCTGGACAGGGGTAAATGGCTACACCTTC. Translation gives CASSPSWTGVNGYTF.

The V and J genes are TRBV4-3 and TRBJ2-6; TRBD2 is a possible D gene (6 bases). Germline V gene lookup returns CDR1 LGHNA and CDR2 YSLEER. CDR3 length: 16 amino acids. Trimming left V 0 bases short and J 2 bases short, with 8 bases between. As DNA, the CDR3 is TGCGCCAGCAGCCAAGAAGGAGGGGCTGGGGCCAACGTCCTGACTTTC. Translation: CASSQEGGAGANVLTF.

This clone qualifies as medium-sized. The rearrangement joins TRBV6-1 to TRBJ1-2; D unclear. Looked up from germline, CDR1 is MNHNS and CDR2 is SASEGT. The CDR3 extends over 12 amino acids. V was cut by 4 bases and J by 8 bases, with 11 bases left in between. The CDR3 loop reads CASSGSERGYTF. The CDR3 nucleotides read TGTGCCAGCAGTGGCAGCGAGCGGGGCTACACCTTC.

This chain connects TRBV29-1 to TRBJ2-2, with D maybe TRBD1 (6 bases). Germline V gives CDR1 SQVTM, CDR2 ANQGSEA. V lost 6 bases and J lost 0, with 17 bases in between. CDR3 length: 16 residues. The CDR3 DNA reads TGCAGCGTCCTCGGGACACCCCACGCGAACACCGGGGAGCTGTTTTTT. It is translated as CSVLGTPHANTGELFF.

The CDR3 nucleotides read TGTGCCAGTTGGAGTGGAACTGAAGCTTTCTTT. Translating it yields CASWSGTEAFF. The chain joins TRBV6-5 to TRBJ1-1; no definite D call. CDR1 is MNHEY and CDR2 is SVGAGI in the germline V gene. Trimming pared 9 bases from V and 5 bases from J, leaving 10 bases between. CDR3 length: 11 amino acids.

The rearrangement links TRBV2 to TRBJ1-1; D unclear. CDR3 length: 11 amino acids. V was cut by 7 bases and J by 7 bases, with 10 bases left in between. CDR1 SNHLY and CDR2 FYNNEI come from the germline V gene. CDR3 region: CASTFGVEAFF. The CDR3 DNA is TGTGCCAGCACCTTCGGGGTTGAAGCTTTCTTT.

The gene calls are TRBV7-2 and TRBJ1-2; the D is unclear. The CDR3 runs 11 residues. The germline V and J ends were trimmed by 7 bases and 8 bases, with 11 bases remaining between them. Germline-derived CDR1 and CDR2 are SGHTA and FQGNSA. The CDR3 protein is CASTTGGGYTF. The CDR3 region has the DNA TGTGCCAGCACCACCGGAGGCGGCTACACCTTC.